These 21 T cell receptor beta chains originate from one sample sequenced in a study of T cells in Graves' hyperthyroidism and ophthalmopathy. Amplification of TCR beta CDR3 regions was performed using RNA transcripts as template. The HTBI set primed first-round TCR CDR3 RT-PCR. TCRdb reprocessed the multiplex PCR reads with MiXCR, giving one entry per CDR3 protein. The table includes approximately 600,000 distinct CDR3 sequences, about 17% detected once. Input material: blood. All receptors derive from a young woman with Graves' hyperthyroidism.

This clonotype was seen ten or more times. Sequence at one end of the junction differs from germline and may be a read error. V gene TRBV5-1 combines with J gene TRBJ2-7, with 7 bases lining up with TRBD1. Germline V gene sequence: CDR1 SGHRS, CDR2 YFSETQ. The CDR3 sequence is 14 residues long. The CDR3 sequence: CASSLGDSSYEQYF. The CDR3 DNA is TGTGCCAGCAGCTTAGGGGACAGTTCCTACGAGCAGTACTTC.

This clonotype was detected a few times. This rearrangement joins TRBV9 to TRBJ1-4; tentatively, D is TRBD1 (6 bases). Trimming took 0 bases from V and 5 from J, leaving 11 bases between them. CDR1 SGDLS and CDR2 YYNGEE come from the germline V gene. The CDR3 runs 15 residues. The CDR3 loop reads CASSVGTASNEKLFF. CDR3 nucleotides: TGTGCCAGCAGCGTAGGGACAGCTTCCAATGAAAAACTGTTTTTT.

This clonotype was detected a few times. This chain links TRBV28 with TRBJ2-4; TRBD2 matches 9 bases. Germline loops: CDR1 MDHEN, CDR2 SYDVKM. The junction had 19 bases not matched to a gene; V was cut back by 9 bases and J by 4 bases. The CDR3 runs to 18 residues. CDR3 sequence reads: CASKRRAIAGVSKNIQYF. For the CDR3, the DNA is TGTGCCAGTAAAAGACGGGCCATAGCGGGAGTTTCAAAAAACATTCAGTACTTC.

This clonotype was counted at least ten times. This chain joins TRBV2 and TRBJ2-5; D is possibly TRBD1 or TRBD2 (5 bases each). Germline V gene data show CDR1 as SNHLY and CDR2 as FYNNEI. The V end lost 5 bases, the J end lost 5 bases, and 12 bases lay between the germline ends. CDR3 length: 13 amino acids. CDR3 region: CASSLTGPETQYF. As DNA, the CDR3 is TGTGCCAGCAGTTTGACGGGACCTGAGACCCAGTACTTC.

CDR3: CASSSLLRQGNTGELFF. CDR3 bases: TGTGCCAGCAGCTCGTTATTGAGACAGGGTAACACCGGGGAGCTGTTTTTT. The chain links TRBV7-9 to TRBJ2-2; 7 bases are shared with TRBD1. Germline V gives CDR1 SEHNR, CDR2 FQNEAQ (reference sequence). The trim removed 4 bases at V and 2 bases at J, leaving 10 bases unmatched. The CDR3 extends over 17 amino acids.

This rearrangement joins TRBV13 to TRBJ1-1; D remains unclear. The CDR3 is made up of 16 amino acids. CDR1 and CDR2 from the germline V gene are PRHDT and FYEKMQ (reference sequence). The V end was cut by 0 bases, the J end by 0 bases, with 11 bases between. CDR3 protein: CASSLGRGSMNTEAFF. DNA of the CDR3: TGTGCCAGCAGCTTAGGTAGAGGCAGTATGAACACTGAAGCTTTCTTT.

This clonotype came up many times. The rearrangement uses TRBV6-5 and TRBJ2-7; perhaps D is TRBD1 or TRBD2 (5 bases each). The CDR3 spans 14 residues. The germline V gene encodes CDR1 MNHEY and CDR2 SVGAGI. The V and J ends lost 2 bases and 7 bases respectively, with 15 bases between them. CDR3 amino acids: CASSYGGISGEQYF. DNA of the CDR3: TGTGCCAGCAGTTACGGGGGTATAAGTGGGGAGCAGTACTTC.

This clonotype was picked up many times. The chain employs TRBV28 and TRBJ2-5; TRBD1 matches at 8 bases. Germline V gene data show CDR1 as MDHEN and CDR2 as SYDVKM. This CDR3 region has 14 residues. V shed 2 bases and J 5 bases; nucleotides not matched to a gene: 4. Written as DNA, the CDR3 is TGTGCCAGCAGTTTACAGGGGGCCGTGGAGACCCAGTACTTC. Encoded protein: CASSLQGAVETQYF.

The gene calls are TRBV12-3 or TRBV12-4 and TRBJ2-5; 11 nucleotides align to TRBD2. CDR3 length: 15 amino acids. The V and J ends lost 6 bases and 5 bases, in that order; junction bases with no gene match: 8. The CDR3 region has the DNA TGTGCCAGCAGGGATAGCGGGAGGGCCCTCGAGACCCAGTACTTC. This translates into CASRDSGRALETQYF.

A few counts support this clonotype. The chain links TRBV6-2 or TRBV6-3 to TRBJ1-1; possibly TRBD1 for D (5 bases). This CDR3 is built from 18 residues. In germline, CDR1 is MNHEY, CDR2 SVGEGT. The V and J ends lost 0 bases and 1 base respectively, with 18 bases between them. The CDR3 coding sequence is TGTGCCAGCAGTTACTCGACGGAGACGGACAAACCGAACACTGAAGCTTTCTTT. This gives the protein CASSYSTETDKPNTEAFF.

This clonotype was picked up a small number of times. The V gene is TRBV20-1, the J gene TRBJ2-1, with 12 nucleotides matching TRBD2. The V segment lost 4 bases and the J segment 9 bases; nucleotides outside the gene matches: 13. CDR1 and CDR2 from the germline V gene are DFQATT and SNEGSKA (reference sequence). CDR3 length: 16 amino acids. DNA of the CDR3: TGCAGTGCTACAAACCCCGGGACTAGCGGGTTCATTGAGCAGTTCTTC. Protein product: CSATNPGTSGFIEQFF.

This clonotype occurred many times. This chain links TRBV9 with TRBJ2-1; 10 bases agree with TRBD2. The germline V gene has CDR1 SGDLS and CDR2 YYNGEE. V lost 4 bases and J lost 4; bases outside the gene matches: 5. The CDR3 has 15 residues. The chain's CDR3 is CASSHGLADYNEQFF. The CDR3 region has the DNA TGTGCCAGCAGCCACGGACTAGCGGATTACAATGAGCAGTTCTTC.

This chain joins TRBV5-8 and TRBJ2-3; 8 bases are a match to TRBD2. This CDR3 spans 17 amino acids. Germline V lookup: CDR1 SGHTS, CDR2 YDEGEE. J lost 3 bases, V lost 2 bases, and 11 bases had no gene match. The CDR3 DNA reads TGTGCCAGCAGCTTCCCCCCAGGGGCGGGAGGAACAGATACGCAGTATTTT. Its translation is CASSFPPGAGGTDTQYF.

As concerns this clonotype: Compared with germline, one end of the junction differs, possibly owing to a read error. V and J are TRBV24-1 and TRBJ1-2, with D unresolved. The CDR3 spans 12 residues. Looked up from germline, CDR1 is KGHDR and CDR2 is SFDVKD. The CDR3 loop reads CATSDLDYGYTF. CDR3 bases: TGTGCCACCAGTGATTTGGACTACGGCTACACCTTC.

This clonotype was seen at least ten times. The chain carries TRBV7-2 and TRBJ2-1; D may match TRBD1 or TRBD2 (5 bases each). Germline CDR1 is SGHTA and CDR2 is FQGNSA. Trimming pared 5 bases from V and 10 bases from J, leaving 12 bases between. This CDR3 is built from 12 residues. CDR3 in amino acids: CASSPLRGEQFF. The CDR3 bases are TGTGCCAGCAGCCCCCTCCGGGGCGAGCAGTTCTTC.

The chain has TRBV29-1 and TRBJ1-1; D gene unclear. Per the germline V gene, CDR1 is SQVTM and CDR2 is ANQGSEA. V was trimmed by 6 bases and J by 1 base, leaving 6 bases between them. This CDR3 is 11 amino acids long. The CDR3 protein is CSVIKNTEAFF. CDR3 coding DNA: TGCAGCGTAATCAAGAACACTGAAGCTTTCTTT.

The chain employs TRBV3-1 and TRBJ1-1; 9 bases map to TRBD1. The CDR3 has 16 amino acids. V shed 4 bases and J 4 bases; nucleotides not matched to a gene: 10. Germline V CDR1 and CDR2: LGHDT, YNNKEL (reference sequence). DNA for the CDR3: TGTGCCAGCAGCCGTTGGGGGACAGGGAGGGGCACTGAAGCTTTCTTT. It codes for CASSRWGTGRGTEAFF.

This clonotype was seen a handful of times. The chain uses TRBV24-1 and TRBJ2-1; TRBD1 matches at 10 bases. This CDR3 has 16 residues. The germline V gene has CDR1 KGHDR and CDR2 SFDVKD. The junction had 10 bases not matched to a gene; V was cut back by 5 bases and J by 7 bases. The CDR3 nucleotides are TGTGCCACCAGTGGCGCCGGGACAGGGGAGGGAAATGAGCAGTTCTTC. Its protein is CATSGAGTGEGNEQFF.

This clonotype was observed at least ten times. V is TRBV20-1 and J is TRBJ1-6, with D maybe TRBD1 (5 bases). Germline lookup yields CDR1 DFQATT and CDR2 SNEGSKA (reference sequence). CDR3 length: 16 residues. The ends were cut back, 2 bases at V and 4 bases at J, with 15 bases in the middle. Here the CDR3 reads CSARRDSSGYNSPLHF. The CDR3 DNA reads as TGCAGTGCTAGACGCGACTCTTCAGGGTATAATTCACCCCTCCACTTT.

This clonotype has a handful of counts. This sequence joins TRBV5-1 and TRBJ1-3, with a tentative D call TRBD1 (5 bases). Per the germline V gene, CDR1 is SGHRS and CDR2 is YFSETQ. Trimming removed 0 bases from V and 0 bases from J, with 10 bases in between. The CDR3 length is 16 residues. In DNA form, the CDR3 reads TGCGCCAGCAGCTTGGACAGGCAGAGCTCTGGAAACACCATATATTTT. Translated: CASSLDRQSSGNTIYF. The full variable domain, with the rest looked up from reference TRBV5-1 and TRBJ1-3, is KAGVTQTPRYLIKTRGQQVTLSCSPISGHRSVSWYQQTPGQGLQFLFEYFSETQRNKGNFPGRFSGRQFSNSRSEMNVSTLELGDSALYLCASSLDRQSSGNTIYFGEGSWLTVV.

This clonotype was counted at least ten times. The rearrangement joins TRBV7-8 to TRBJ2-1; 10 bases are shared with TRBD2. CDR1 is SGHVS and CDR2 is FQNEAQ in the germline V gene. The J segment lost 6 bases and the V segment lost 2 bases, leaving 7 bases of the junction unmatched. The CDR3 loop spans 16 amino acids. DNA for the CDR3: TGTGCCAGCAGCTTAATAAGCGGGAGGGGGGTCAATGAGCAGTTCTTC. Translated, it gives CASSLISGRGVNEQFF.